Shown below are 9 T cell receptor beta chains from a single sample sequenced in a study of T-cell reconstitution after alpha-beta-depleted transplantation in children. Researchers prepared the TCRbeta library using unique molecular identifiers, the study reports. In TCRdb, the PCR reads were re-called with MiXCR into one record per CDR3 protein. The data show over 200,000 distinct CDR3 sequences, 8.5% to 10% seen once. The sample here was PBMCs from the stem cell graft donor, taken from the stem cell graft. The source is a human donor who donated a stem cell graft to a child with acute lymphoblastic leukemia.

The V gene is TRBV7-2, the J gene TRBJ2-1; 10 nucleotides agree with TRBD1. V lost 5 bases and J lost 7; bases outside the gene matches: 8. The CDR3 length is 15 residues. Germline V gives CDR1 SGHTA, CDR2 FQGNSA. This chain's CDR3 is CASSPSRTGGNEQFF. CDR3 in DNA: TGTGCCAGCAGCCCGAGTCGGACAGGGGGTAATGAGCAGTTCTTC.

This clonotype showed up many times. The chain is built from TRBV5-8 and TRBJ2-3; D ambiguous. Looked up from germline, CDR1 is SGHTS and CDR2 is YDEGEE. Trimming removed 0 bases at V and 2 bases at J, with 10 bases between. The CDR3 is made up of 15 amino acids. This CDR3 reads CASSLGRFTTDTQYF. The CDR3 bases are TGTGCCAGCAGCTTGGGGAGATTTACCACAGATACGCAGTATTTT.

This clonotype was counted many times. The chain carries TRBV24-1 and TRBJ2-1, with D possibly being TRBD1 (7 bases). Germline V gene lookup returns CDR1 KGHDR and CDR2 SFDVKD. The CDR3 length is 15 residues. V gave up 4 bases and J gave up 6 bases, with 15 bases separating them. In DNA, the CDR3 is TGTGCCACCAGTGAAGGGGCAGGGGGGTTCAATGAGCAGTTCTTC. This translates into CATSEGAGGFNEQFF.

In this sample, this clonotype turned up a few times. The chain is built from TRBV13 and TRBJ1-1; the D is unclear. The CDR3 consists of 13 residues. Trimming pared 3 bases from V and 4 bases from J, leaving 9 bases between. Germline lookup yields CDR1 PRHDT and CDR2 FYEKMQ (reference sequence). The CDR3: CASSFPSSTEAFF. The CDR3 coding sequence is TGTGCCAGCAGCTTTCCCAGTTCCACTGAAGCTTTCTTT.

This clonotype was observed many times. The chain has TRBV5-1 and TRBJ2-1; possible D gene TRBD1, 6 bases. The CDR3 spans 16 residues. V lost 0 bases, J lost 3 bases, and 13 bases lay in between. Germline V gene data show CDR1 as SGHRS and CDR2 as YFSETQ. As DNA, the CDR3 is TGCGCCAGCAGCTTGGTTGGGGGCAGGAACTACAATGAGCAGTTCTTC. Translation: CASSLVGGRNYNEQFF.

V usage is TRBV5-1 and J usage is TRBJ1-1, with D possibly being TRBD1 (5 bases). The length of the CDR3 is 15 residues. Trimming took off 0 bases at V and 1 base at J, with 10 bases between the two ends. Germline values: CDR1 SGHRS, CDR2 YFSETQ. The DNA for the CDR3 is TGCGCCAGCAGCTTGGAAGAGGGGCGGAACACTGAAGCTTTCTTT. Translation: CASSLEEGRNTEAFF.

The rearrangement joins TRBV7-2 to TRBJ2-3; TRBD2 aligns across 10 bases. The CDR3 runs to 16 residues. The junction had 14 bases not matched to a gene; V was cut back by 6 bases and J by 8 bases. CDR1 is SGHTA and CDR2 is FQGNSA in the germline V gene. The CDR3 region is CASSHLAGVRESTQYF. For the CDR3, the DNA is TGTGCCAGCAGTCATCTAGCGGGGGTGCGTGAGTCTACGCAGTATTTT.

This chain joins TRBV6-5 and TRBJ2-3, with D possibly matching TRBD2 (5 bases). This CDR3 is built from 15 residues. Germline CDR1 reads MNHEY; CDR2 reads SVGAGI. V was shortened by 0 bases and J by 0 bases, with 7 bases between the two germline ends. CDR3 region: CASSYSPGSTDTQYF. DNA of the CDR3: TGTGCCAGCAGTTACTCTCCGGGGAGCACAGATACGCAGTATTTT.

Within the sample, this clonotype is medium-sized. This chain connects TRBV27 to TRBJ2-7; 10 bases fit TRBD1. CDR3 length: 13 residues. V lost 7 bases, J lost 3 bases, and 3 bases stayed unmatched. Looked up from germline, CDR1 is MNHEY and CDR2 is SMNVEV (reference sequence). Here the CDR3 reads CASTRTGGYEQYF. The DNA of the CDR3 is TGTGCCAGCACCCGGACAGGGGGCTACGAGCAGTACTTC.